This paragraph covers one T cell receptor (beta chain) sequence. Libraries were prepared by immunoSEQ multiplex PCR; TCRdb keeps only in-frame clonotypes and omits some of them. The table records 50,000 to 65,000 clones, more than 80% of them present only once. These data belong to a study of blood T cell repertoires in COVID-19. Germline V CDR1 and CDR2: MNHEY, SVGAGI. With V trimmed by 6 bases and J by 7 bases, 5 bases remained unmatched. This CDR3 contains 12 residues. The sequence was collected from a woman in her fifties or sixties with acute or convalescent COVID-19. The sequencing sample was made of peripheral blood. The V gene is TRBV6-5, the J gene TRBJ1-2, with 7 bases that match TRBD1. The CDR3 protein is CASRGGAGGYTF. The CDR3 nucleotides read TGTGCCAGCAGAGGGGGCGCAGGTGGCTACACCTTC.